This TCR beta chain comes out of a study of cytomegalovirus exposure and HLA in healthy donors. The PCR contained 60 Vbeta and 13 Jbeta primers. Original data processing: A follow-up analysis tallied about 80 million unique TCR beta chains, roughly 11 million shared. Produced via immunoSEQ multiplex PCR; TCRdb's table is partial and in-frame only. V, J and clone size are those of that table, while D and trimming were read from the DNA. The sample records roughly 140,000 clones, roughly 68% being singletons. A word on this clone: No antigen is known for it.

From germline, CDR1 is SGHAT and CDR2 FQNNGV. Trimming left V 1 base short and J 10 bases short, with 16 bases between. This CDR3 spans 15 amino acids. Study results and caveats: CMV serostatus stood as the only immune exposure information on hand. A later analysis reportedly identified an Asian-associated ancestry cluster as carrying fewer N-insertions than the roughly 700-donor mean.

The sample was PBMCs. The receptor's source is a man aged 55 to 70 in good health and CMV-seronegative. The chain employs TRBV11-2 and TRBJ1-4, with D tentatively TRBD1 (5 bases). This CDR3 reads CASSLGDGGLGKLFF. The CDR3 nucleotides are TGTGCCAGCAGCTTAGGGGACGGGGGTTTAGGAAAACTGTTTTTT.